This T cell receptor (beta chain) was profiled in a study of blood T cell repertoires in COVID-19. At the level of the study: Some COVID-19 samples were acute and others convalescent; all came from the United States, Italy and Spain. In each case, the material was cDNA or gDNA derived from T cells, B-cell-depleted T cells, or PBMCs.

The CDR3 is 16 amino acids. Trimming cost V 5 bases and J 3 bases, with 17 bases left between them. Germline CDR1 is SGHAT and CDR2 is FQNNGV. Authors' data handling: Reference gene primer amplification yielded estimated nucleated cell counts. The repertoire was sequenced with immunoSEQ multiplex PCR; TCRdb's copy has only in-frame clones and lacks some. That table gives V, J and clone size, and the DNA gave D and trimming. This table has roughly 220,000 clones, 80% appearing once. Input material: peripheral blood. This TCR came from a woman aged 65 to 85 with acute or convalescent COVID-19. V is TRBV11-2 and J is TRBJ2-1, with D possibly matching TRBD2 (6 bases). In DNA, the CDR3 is TGTGCCAGCAGCGGGCGATTAGCGGACCTCTACAATGAGCAGTTCTTC. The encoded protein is CASSGRLADLYNEQFF.